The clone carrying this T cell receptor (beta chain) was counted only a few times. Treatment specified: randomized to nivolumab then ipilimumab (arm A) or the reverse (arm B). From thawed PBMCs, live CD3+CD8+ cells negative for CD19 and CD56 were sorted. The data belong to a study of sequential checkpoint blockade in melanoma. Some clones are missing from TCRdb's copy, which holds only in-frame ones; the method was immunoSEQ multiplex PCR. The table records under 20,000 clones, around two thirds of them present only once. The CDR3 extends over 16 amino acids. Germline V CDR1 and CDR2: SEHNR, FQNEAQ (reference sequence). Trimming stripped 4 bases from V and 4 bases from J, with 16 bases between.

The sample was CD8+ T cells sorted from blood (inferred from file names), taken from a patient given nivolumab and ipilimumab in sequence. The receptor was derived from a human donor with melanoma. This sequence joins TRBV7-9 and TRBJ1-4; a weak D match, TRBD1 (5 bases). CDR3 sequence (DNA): TGTGCCAGCAGCTCGGGCCCTTCCGGGGGTAATGAAAAACTGTTTTTT. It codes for CASSSGPSGGNEKLFF.